The present TCR beta chain was sequenced within a study of identical twins. TCRdb re-called the 5' RACE reads through MiXCR, storing one row per CDR3 protein. The repertoire has 400,000 to 500,000 distinct CDR3 sequences, around 18% of them found once; the top ten carry 12%. This clonotype was counted between two and nine times. Its antigen is as yet unknown. Study-wide results and limits: Researchers caution that invariant MAIT and iNKT cells could partly confound zero-insertion analyses. Excess sharing between twins was weaker in beta out-of-frame sequences.

With V trimmed by 4 bases and J by 2 bases, 10 bases remained unmatched. Germline-derived CDR1 and CDR2 are SGHRS and YFSETQ. The CDR3 runs to 18 residues. Sequencing was performed on naive T cells sorted from blood. The chain couples TRBV5-1 to TRBJ2-1; TRBD2 agrees at 12 bases. This receptor was identified in a man aged 45-65 years in good health. The CDR3 nucleotides are TGCGCCAGCAGCCTTCGATCTAGCGGGAGGGGTACCTACAATGAGCAGTTCTTC. This translates into CASSLRSSGRGTYNEQFF.